This T cell receptor (beta chain) was sequenced during a study of human T cells and chemical hapten exposure. Study details: For the roughly 25-week duration of the study, patients were given weekly doses of diphenylcyclopropenone on the scalp.

Time point given: patch test 1, 2 weeks after DPC sensitization. Treatment here: therapeutic diphenylcyclopropenone sensitization with weekly scalp DPC. The table lists this clonotype with many counts. Looked up from germline, CDR1 is SGDLS and CDR2 is YYNGEE. The CDR3 spans 16 residues. V lost 0 bases, J lost 5 bases, and 7 bases stayed unmatched. TCRdb reanalysed the RACE reads using MiXCR and keeps one entry per CDR3 protein. The repertoire has about 360,000 distinct CDR3 sequences, about 4.4% of them found once; the top ten carry under 3%. The source is a woman between 45 and 60 years old with alopecia areata. Some clones in this sample may be carry-over from other donors' samples. The specimen was whole blood, collected in connection with sensitization to the hapten diphenylcyclopropenone (DPC). The chain combines TRBV9 with TRBJ2-1; 8 bases are shared with TRBD2. The CDR3: CASSVGGSGAHNEQFF. The CDR3, as DNA: TGTGCCAGCAGCGTAGGAGGTAGCGGGGCGCACAATGAGCAGTTCTTC.